The 21 T cell receptor beta chains reported below all come from one sample, sequenced in a study of T cell responses to AZD1222 COVID-19 vaccine. The protocol was immunoSEQ multiplex PCR, while the TCRdb copy is restricted to in-frame clones and leaves out a portion. The sample contains 100,000 to 150,000 clones, 93% of which appear only once. The sample here was peripheral blood, taken 28 days after the second AZD1222 dose. The receptors derive from an adult who received the AZD1222 COVID-19 vaccine.

This clone showed up just once. The J gene is TRBJ1-1, the V gene TRBV4-3; a weak D match, TRBD1 (6 bases). Trimming removed 6 bases at V and 1 base at J, with 18 bases between. The CDR3 length is 16 residues. From germline, CDR1 is LGHNA and CDR2 YSLEER. The CDR3 spells CASSLNRGQPNTEAFF. For the CDR3, the DNA is TGCGCCAGCAGTCTAAATCGGGGACAACCGAACACTGAAGCTTTCTTT.

J is TRBJ1-2 and V is TRBV11-2; unclear D gene. V was trimmed by 5 bases and J by 6 bases, leaving 16 bases between them. CDR1 is SGHAT and CDR2 is FQNNGV in the germline V gene. The length of the CDR3 is 14 residues. The CDR3 reads CASSRTGSYDGYTF. The CDR3 nucleotides are TGTGCCAGCAGCCGGACCGGGTCCTACGATGGCTACACCTTC. The full variable domain, with the rest looked up from reference TRBV11-2 and TRBJ1-2, is EAGVAQSPRYKIIEKRQSVAFWCNPISGHATLYWYQQILGQGPKLLIQFQNNGVVDDSQLPKDRFSAERLKGVDSTLKIQPAKLEDSAVYLCASSRTGSYDGYTFGSGTRLTVV.

J is TRBJ2-6 and V is TRBV28, with D possibly matching TRBD2 (5 bases). Trimming removed 5 bases at V and 2 bases at J, with 7 bases between. CDR1 MDHEN and CDR2 SYDVKM come from the germline V gene. The CDR3 is made up of 14 amino acids. The CDR3 loop is CASSGGAGANVLTF. CDR3 in DNA: TGTGCCAGCAGTGGAGGCGCTGGGGCCAACGTCCTGACTTTC. Full variable domain (rest looked up from reference TRBV28 and TRBJ2-6): DVKVTQSSRYLVKRTGEKVFLECVQDMDHENMFWYRQDPGLGLRLIYFSYDVKMKEKGDIPEGYSVSREKKERFSLILESASTNQTSMYLCASSGGAGANVLTFGAGSRLTVL.

V usage is TRBV5-6 and J usage is TRBJ2-2; D is unresolved. The germline CDR1 and CDR2 sequences are SGHDT and YYEEEE. This CDR3 has 13 amino acids. Trimming left V 3 bases short and J 6 bases short, with 9 bases between. The CDR3 nucleotides are TGTGCCAGCAGCTCCCAGTTTCCCGGGGAGCTGTTTTTT. It codes for CASSSQFPGELFF. Full variable domain (rest looked up from reference TRBV5-6 and TRBJ2-2): DAGVTQSPTHLIKTRGQQVTLRCSPKSGHDTVSWYQQALGQGPQFIFQYYEEEERQRGNFPDRFSGHQFPNYSSELNVNALLLGDSALYLCASSSQFPGELFFGEGSRLTVL.

This clone showed up just a few times. The chain combines TRBV18 with TRBJ2-7; possible D gene TRBD1, 5 bases. Germline assignment: CDR1 KGHSH and CDR2 LQKENI. V lost 2 bases and J 2 bases, leaving 10 bases between the germline ends. The CDR3 consists of 14 residues. The CDR3 DNA sequence: TGTGCCAGCTCACCAGTTCAGACAGCCTACGAGCAGTACTTC. It yields the protein CASSPVQTAYEQYF.

V usage is TRBV19 and J usage is TRBJ1-6; D is unclear. V shed 0 bases and J shed 7 bases, with 10 bases lying between them. Looked up from germline, CDR1 is LNHDA and CDR2 is SQIVND (reference sequence). The CDR3 has 15 residues. CDR3 loop: CASSIDSRLNSPLHF. The CDR3 DNA follows: TGTGCCAGTAGTATAGATTCTAGACTCAATTCACCCCTCCACTTT.

Points on this clone: Other DNA variants within this sample encode the same CDR3. The chain joins TRBV9 to TRBJ2-3, with 10 bases matching TRBD2. V lost 5 bases to trimming and J lost 6 bases; unmatched junction nucleotides: 9. CDR1 SGDLS and CDR2 YYNGEE come from the germline V gene. The CDR3 runs 15 residues. The CDR3 is CASSAGLAGVDTQYF. CDR3 DNA sequence: TGTGCCAGCAGTGCGGGGCTAGCGGGAGTGGATACGCAGTATTTT. Filled out from reference TRBV9 and TRBJ2-3, the complete variable domain reads DSGVTQTPKHLITATGQRVTLRCSPRSGDLSVYWYQQSLDQGLQFLIQYYNGEERAKGNILERFSAQQFPDLHSELNLSSLELGDSALYFCASSAGLAGVDTQYFGPGTRLTVL.

This clone appeared a single time. V and J are TRBV7-2 and TRBJ2-3, with D maybe TRBD2 (6 bases). Trimming took 5 bases from V and 0 from J, leaving 18 bases between them. This CDR3 has 17 amino acids. Looked up from germline, CDR1 is SGHTA and CDR2 is FQGNSA. DNA for the CDR3: TGTGCCAGCAGCATCAAGACTAGAATCTCCAGCACAGATACGCAGTATTTT. It is translated as CASSIKTRISSTDTQYF. Filled out from reference TRBV7-2 and TRBJ2-3, the complete variable domain reads GAGVSQSPSNKVTEKGKDVELRCDPISGHTALYWYRQSLGQGLEFLIYFQGNSAPDKSGLPSDRFSAERTGGSVSTLTIQRTQQEDSAVYLCASSIKTRISSTDTQYFGPGTRLTVL.

The chain recombines TRBV7-2 with TRBJ2-1; 8 positions match TRBD2. Per the germline V gene, CDR1 is SGHTA and CDR2 is FQGNSA. The CDR3 runs 16 residues. With 6 bases clipped from V and 3 bases from J, the junction kept 10 bases outside the gene matches. The CDR3 loop reads CASRSFSGMGYNEQFF. The DNA of the CDR3 is TGTGCCAGCAGATCTTTTAGCGGGATGGGCTACAATGAGCAGTTCTTC.

The chain links TRBV6-1 to TRBJ2-1, with 12 bases fitting TRBD2. Germline loops: CDR1 MNHNS, CDR2 SASEGT. CDR3 length equals 15 residues. Trimming cost V 1 base and J 7 bases; bases outside gene matches: 2. The CDR3 spells CASSEGLAGENEQFF. The CDR3 nucleotides read TGTGCCAGCAGTGAAGGACTAGCGGGAGAAAATGAGCAGTTCTTC.

The CDR3 spells CASSLGPGTSGNTDTQYF. CDR3 bases: TGTGCCAGCAGCTTGGGTCCCGGGACTAGCGGGAACACAGATACGCAGTATTTT. The chain links TRBV5-4 to TRBJ2-3; 13 bases map to TRBD2. Germline V gives CDR1 SGHNT, CDR2 YYREEE (reference sequence). The CDR3 is made up of 18 amino acids. The V gene end was trimmed by 0 bases and the J gene end by 2 bases; junction bases not matched to a gene: 6.

The J gene is TRBJ1-1, the V gene TRBV18, with 8 bases lining up with TRBD1. Trimming took 5 bases from V and 3 from J; bases not matched to a gene: 11. The CDR3 is 16 amino acids. Germline CDR1 and CDR2: KGHSH and LQKENI. CDR3 coding DNA: TGTGCCAGCTCAAATTACCTGACAGGGGCCGACACTGAAGCTTTCTTT. Translated, it gives CASSNYLTGADTEAFF.

This chain links TRBV5-4 with TRBJ2-3; 8 nucleotides agree with TRBD2. Trimming removed 2 bases from V and 2 bases from J; junction bases left unmatched: 4. CDR1 is SGHNT and CDR2 is YYREEE in the germline V gene (reference sequence). The CDR3 runs to 15 residues. CDR3 protein: CASSLGGGFTDTQYF. The CDR3 DNA reads as TGTGCCAGCAGCTTAGGCGGGGGGTTCACAGATACGCAGTATTTT.

J is TRBJ2-1 and V is TRBV27, with 11 nucleotides matching TRBD2. V lost 2 bases and J lost 10; bases outside the gene matches: 7. Germline loops: CDR1 MNHEY, CDR2 SMNVEV (reference sequence). This CDR3 contains 15 residues. Written as DNA, the CDR3 is TGTGCCAGCAGTTTAAATAGCGGGAGGGCCGGGGAGCAGTTCTTC. Translated, it gives CASSLNSGRAGEQFF.

This chain uses TRBV4-1 with TRBJ1-1, with D unresolved. The CDR3 covers 14 residues. Between the trimmed V and J ends, which lost 1 base and 0 bases, there was a span of 6 bases. Germline V gene data show CDR1 as MGHRA and CDR2 as YSYEKL. The CDR3 sequence is CASSQGAMNTEAFF. In DNA, the CDR3 is TGCGCCAGCAGCCAAGGCGCAATGAACACTGAAGCTTTCTTT.

This chain links TRBV30 with TRBJ1-1; D unclear. The germline CDR1 and CDR2 sequences are GTSNPN and SVGIG (reference sequence). Trimming removed 8 bases at V and 5 bases at J, with 18 bases between. The CDR3 is 13 amino acids. This CDR3 is CARTRPDGTEAFF. The CDR3 DNA reads as TGTGCCCGGACCAGACCTGATGGGACTGAAGCTTTCTTT.

The chain links TRBV5-6 to TRBJ2-3; 8 nucleotides align to TRBD2. The CDR3 is 15 residues long. Germline loops: CDR1 SGHDT, CDR2 YYEEEE. After removal of 6 bases from V and 7 bases from J, the junction contained 13 bases not matched to a gene. This CDR3 reads CASTSGGGTFHTQYF. In DNA, the CDR3 is TGTGCCAGCACCTCGGGGGGGGGCACATTCCATACGCAGTATTTT.

The rearrangement joins TRBV5-1 to TRBJ2-1, with 9 positions matching TRBD2. The CDR3 sequence is 17 residues long. Germline V gene sequence: CDR1 SGHRS, CDR2 YFSETQ. V shed 0 bases, J shed 6 bases, and the junction held 10 bases outside the gene matches. The CDR3 sequence is CASSLDGSGRLSNEQFF. CDR3 sequence (DNA): TGCGCCAGCAGCTTGGATGGTAGCGGGAGATTAAGCAATGAGCAGTTCTTC.

The chain couples TRBV18 to TRBJ1-2; perhaps TRBD1 as D (5 bases). The germline V gene has CDR1 KGHSH and CDR2 LQKENI. The CDR3 length is 13 residues. The V gene lost 2 bases and the J gene lost 4 bases, with 8 bases spanning the gap. Here the CDR3 DNA reads TGTGCCAGCTCACCAGAAGGGGCCTATGGCTACACCTTC. Amino acids: CASSPEGAYGYTF.

This chain connects TRBV4-3 to TRBJ2-2, with 8 bases identical to TRBD2. This CDR3 spans 17 amino acids. The germline gives CDR1 LGHNA, CDR2 YSLEER. V lost 0 bases, J lost 4 bases, and 7 bases stayed unmatched. The CDR3 region has the DNA TGCGCCAGCAGCCAAGAAAAAAGCGGGAGAAGCACCGGGGAGCTGTTTTTT. Translating gives CASSQEKSGRSTGELFF.

This chain links TRBV5-1 with TRBJ1-3; D perhaps matches TRBD1 (5 bases). The CDR3 runs 15 residues. Germline CDR1 reads SGHRS; CDR2 reads YFSETQ. Trimming shortened V by 2 bases and J by 2 bases, and 11 bases separated the two germline ends. CDR3 coding DNA: TGCGCCAGCAGCTTCGTCGGGGACCCTGGAAACACCATATATTTT. Translation gives CASSFVGDPGNTIYF. The full variable domain, with the rest looked up from reference TRBV5-1 and TRBJ1-3, is KAGVTQTPRYLIKTRGQQVTLSCSPISGHRSVSWYQQTPGQGLQFLFEYFSETQRNKGNFPGRFSGRQFSNSRSEMNVSTLELGDSALYLCASSFVGDPGNTIYFGEGSWLTVV.